Below are 30 T cell receptor beta chains sequenced from a single sample in a study of CXCR3-negative and CXCR3-positive naive CD8 T cells. The study's findings and limits: Hydrophobicity was higher for TRB CDR3s found in CXCR3-positive naive cells than in CXCR3-negative naive cells.

Their recognized antigens are unknown. Through 5' RACE with UMI labels, the TRB cDNA libraries were prepared. TCRdb re-analyzed the 5' RACE reads; it lists each CDR3 protein once, without DNA. The sample has more than 70,000 distinct CDR3 sequences; the top ten hold approximately 0.6%. Sequencing used naive CXCR3+ CD8+ T cells from blood. Noted subset: CD45RO-CCR7+CD27+CD95- naive CD8+ T cells expressing CXCR3 (TNR3+). The receptors shown here come from a human donor in good health. Some clones in this sample may be carry-over from other donors' samples.

The CDR3 loop reads CASSSAHPSAPRQTQYF. This chain links TRBV7-8 with TRBJ2-5; with no DNA, the TCRdb D assignment of TRBD1 cannot be verified. CDR3 length equals 17 residues. Germline CDR1 SGHVS, CDR2 FQNEAQ.

The chain combines TRBV3-1 with TRBJ2-1; TCRdb selects TRBD2, and the lack of DNA leaves this call unchecked. CDR1 is LGHDT and CDR2 is YNNKEL in the germline V gene (reference sequence). This CDR3 spans 16 amino acids. CDR3 residues: CASSPLSGGLNNEQFF.

The chain uses TRBV28 and TRBJ1-5; TCRdb proposes TRBD1, but this gene call is untestable without DNA. Looked up from germline, CDR1 is MDHEN and CDR2 is SYDVKM. The CDR3 loop spans 14 amino acids. CDR3 region: CASSPDSYNQPQHF. The variable domain in full, with the rest retrieved from reference TRBV28 and TRBJ1-5, is DVKVTQSSRYLVKRTGEKVFLECVQDMDHENMFWYRQDPGLGLRLIYFSYDVKMKEKGDIPEGYSVSREKKERFSLILESASTNQTSMYLCASSPDSYNQPQHFGDGTRLSIL.

The gene calls are TRBV7-9 and TRBJ2-3; the D call from TCRdb, TRBD2, cannot be confirmed without DNA. The CDR3 loop spans 15 amino acids. The V gene's germline CDR1 is SEHNR and CDR2 FQNEAQ (reference sequence). This CDR3 reads CASSSSTSGSDTQYF.

This chain joins TRBV7-9 and TRBJ2-1; TCRdb's assignment of TRBD2 cannot be checked, as there is no DNA. CDR1 is SEHNR and CDR2 is FQNEAQ in the germline V gene (reference sequence). CDR3 length: 16 residues. The CDR3 here is CASSLGLTSGYNEQFF.

V usage is TRBV7-6 and J usage is TRBJ2-7; TCRdb indicates TRBD1, and absent DNA this call remains unverified. Germline-derived CDR1 and CDR2 are SGHVS and FNYEAQ. The CDR3 runs 13 residues. The CDR3 protein is CASSIYRGYEQYF.

The chain carries TRBV10-3 and TRBJ2-3; TCRdb picks TRBD1, but there is no DNA to check that call. The CDR3 length is 13 residues. Germline V gene lookup returns CDR1 ENHRY and CDR2 SYGVKD. CDR3: CAIRGHITDTQYF.

The J gene is TRBJ2-5, the V gene TRBV20-1; there is no DNA to check the TCRdb D call of TRBD1. Germline CDR1 is DFQATT and CDR2 is SNEGSKA (reference sequence). The CDR3 is made up of 15 amino acids. Here the CDR3 reads CSAGGDGGDQETQYF.

The rearrangement links TRBV19 to TRBJ2-1; there is no DNA to check the TCRdb D call of TRBD1. Germline V gene data show CDR1 as LNHDA and CDR2 as SQIVND (reference sequence). The CDR3 has 15 amino acids. The CDR3 sequence is CASSTGRAIYNEQFF.

This clonotype ranks as medium-sized (0.01 to 0.1%) in terms of frequency. The chain carries TRBV27 and TRBJ2-1. Germline values: CDR1 MNHEY, CDR2 SMNVEV (reference sequence). This CDR3 is 11 amino acids long. The CDR3 is CASSLGNEQFF.

The gene calls are TRBV29-1 and TRBJ2-2; the D gene TCRdb calls, TRBD1, cannot be checked with no DNA. CDR3 length: 13 amino acids. Germline V gives CDR1 SQVTM, CDR2 ANQGSEA. The CDR3 region is CSVLRDSTGELFF.

The chain is built from TRBV20-1 and TRBJ2-1; no DNA is available, so the TRBD2 call from TCRdb remains unchecked. There are 15 residues in the CDR3. The germline CDR1 and CDR2 sequences are DFQATT and SNEGSKA (reference sequence). CDR3 sequence: CSSQDLSGKVDEQFF.

The J gene is TRBJ2-1, the V gene TRBV3-1; lacking DNA, the TRBD1 call made by TCRdb goes unchecked. Germline-derived CDR1 and CDR2 are LGHDT and YNNKEL (reference sequence). There are 15 residues in the CDR3. The CDR3: CASSHDTRWYNEQFF.

This chain uses TRBV29-1 with TRBJ2-1; TCRdb's assignment of TRBD2 cannot be checked, as there is no DNA. The CDR3 is made up of 11 amino acids. Germline lookup yields CDR1 SQVTM and CDR2 ANQGSEA. CDR3: CSAVRAYEQFF.

J is TRBJ2-5 and V is TRBV28; TCRdb's D call of TRBD2 is untestable without DNA. Per germline, CDR1 MDHEN and CDR2 SYDVKM. The CDR3 contains 17 residues. The CDR3 region is CASSLSAGALGQETQYF.

This sequence joins TRBV27 and TRBJ2-7; absent DNA, TCRdb's TRBD2 call cannot be checked. The CDR3 length is 14 residues. Looked up from germline, CDR1 is MNHEY and CDR2 is SMNVEV (reference sequence). The CDR3 region is CASSYDGALDEQYF.

This sequence joins TRBV3-1 and TRBJ2-7; the D gene TCRdb calls, TRBD2, cannot be checked with no DNA. Germline-derived CDR1 and CDR2 are LGHDT and YNNKEL (reference sequence). This CDR3 has 15 amino acids. The CDR3 is CASSQVGLATYEQYF.

The chain has TRBV28 and TRBJ2-7; no DNA is available, so the TRBD2 call from TCRdb remains unchecked. Germline CDR1 is MDHEN and CDR2 is SYDVKM. The CDR3 totals 15 residues. The CDR3 here is CASSWTARSLYEQYF.

The V and J genes are TRBV25-1 and TRBJ2-1; TCRdb gives TRBD1 as the D gene, but with no DNA this cannot be confirmed. Germline V gives CDR1 MGHDK, CDR2 SYGVNS. The CDR3 sequence is 14 residues long. CDR3 loop: CASSGQATYNEQFF.

The chain combines TRBV5-5 with TRBJ2-1. The CDR3 totals 11 residues. Germline values: CDR1 SGHKS, CDR2 YYEKEE (reference sequence). CDR3 amino acids: CASSWTSKQFF.

This sequence joins TRBV5-1 and TRBJ1-2. Germline assignment: CDR1 SGHRS and CDR2 YFSETQ. The CDR3 loop spans 13 amino acids. This chain's CDR3 is CASSLQTHYGYTF.

V and J are TRBV20-1 and TRBJ2-7; without DNA, the TCRdb call of TRBD2 cannot be checked. The CDR3 totals 15 residues. Germline CDR1 and CDR2: DFQATT and SNEGSKA (reference sequence). CDR3 region: CSARDPGDYGYEQYF.

V gene TRBV5-1 combines with J gene TRBJ2-3; TCRdb picks TRBD2, but there is no DNA to check that call. Germline lookup yields CDR1 SGHRS and CDR2 YFSETQ. This CDR3 contains 16 residues. Here the CDR3 reads CASSLALAGAADTQYF. The complete variable domain, with remaining parts taken from reference TRBV5-1 and TRBJ2-3, reads KAGVTQTPRYLIKTRGQQVTLSCSPISGHRSVSWYQQTPGQGLQFLFEYFSETQRNKGNFPGRFSGRQFSNSRSEMNVSTLELGDSALYLCASSLALAGAADTQYFGPGTRLTVL.

The J gene is TRBJ1-6, the V gene TRBV12-3 or TRBV12-4. The CDR3 is made up of 12 amino acids. The chain's CDR3 is CASSSDNSPLHF.

This sequence joins TRBV20-1 and TRBJ2-1; TCRdb reports TRBD1, a call that lacks DNA to check it against. The CDR3 is 14 amino acids. The germline V gene has CDR1 DFQATT and CDR2 SNEGSKA (reference sequence). The CDR3 spells CSANGGASYNEQFF.

The chain carries TRBV18 and TRBJ1-1; TCRdb gives TRBD1 as the D gene, but with no DNA this cannot be confirmed. The V gene's germline CDR1 is KGHSH and CDR2 LQKENI. There are 17 residues in the CDR3. This CDR3 reads CASSPHRPDRVNTEAFF.

The chain uses TRBV15 and TRBJ1-5; TCRdb designates TRBD1, a call that cannot be tested without DNA. The CDR3 has 17 amino acids. In germline, CDR1 is LNHNV, CDR2 YYDKDF (reference sequence). CDR3 sequence: CATSRDVGTGVNQPQHF.

This chain joins TRBV19 and TRBJ1-2. CDR3 length: 12 amino acids. Germline V gene data show CDR1 as LNHDA and CDR2 as SQIVND (reference sequence). CDR3 residues: CASSIDLENYTF.

This chain uses TRBV28 with TRBJ2-1. The V gene's germline CDR1 is MDHEN and CDR2 SYDVKM. The CDR3 has 15 amino acids. The CDR3 loop is CASLDRDLPYNEQFF.

This chain links TRBV7-3 with TRBJ1-1. The CDR3 sequence is 16 residues long. Germline lookup yields CDR1 SGHTA and CDR2 FQGTGA. The CDR3: CASSLIFSGRSSEAFF.